This is a list of T cell receptor beta chains from one sample in a study of cytomegalovirus exposure and HLA in healthy donors. Clones were read by immunoSEQ multiplex PCR, and TCRdb kept only the in-frame ones, dropping some. The repertoire holds 150,000 to 200,000 clones, with about four fifths as singletons. Sequencing was done on a sample of PBMCs. The receptors derive from a male donor in good health and CMV-seropositive. CDR3s leave out the opening cysteine and the closing phenylalanine or tryptophan. D genes are given only for firm matches.

D gene | V gene | CDR3 protein
TRBD1 | TRBV2 | ASSEGTGPNYGYT
NA | TRBV7-9 | ASSRRTENEKLF
TRBD2 | TRBV6-1 | ASSVSGDLYEQY
NA | TRBV27 | ASKGGDGYEQY
NA | TRBV6-1 | ASSFGVGATY
TRBD2 | TRBV5-4 | ASSPRLAGGDEQF
NA | TRBV6-5 | AAGGPFSGNTIY
NA | TRBV6-5 | ASSLNGAQETQY
NA | TRBV7-2 | ASSPRGDSPLH
NA | TRBV6-6 | ASSYEVNTEAF
NA | TRBV6-1 | ASSEQASSTDTQY
NA | TRBV30 | AWRRGENTEAF
TRBD1 | TRBV7-9 | SSSTRTLTGGMNTGELF
NA | TRBV7-9 | ASSLSRDIYEMNTEAF
TRBD2 | TRBV7-9 | ASSLRGGLYYEQY
NA | TRBV5-1 | ASSLQGDTEAF
NA | TRBV19 | ASSITGMNTEAF
NA | TRBV12-5 | ASGPRLTNGELF
NA | TRBV2 | ASSGHMSYNSPLH
TRBD1 | TRBV11-2 | ASSPSGTGSPYGYT
NA | TRBV14 | ASSRSISYEQY
NA | TRBV9 | ASTSAYGYT
NA | TRBV15 | ATSSVDRIQPQH
TRBD1 | TRBV5-4 | ASSRGQGSDSPLH
NA | TRBV23-1 | ASSQSLPRGTEAF
NA | TRBV4-1 | ASSQTTASTYEQY
NA | TRBV4-1 | ASSQGGREYENEQF
TRBD1 | TRBV5-1 | ASSLAGQANSPLH
TRBD1 | TRBV30 | AWSVPGQGYGYT
TRBD2 | TRBV5-6 | ASLGGLAGGPSRTGELF
TRBD2 | TRBV13 | ASSLGASGQETQY
TRBD2 | TRBV6-5 | ASSAGGVFGEQY
NA | TRBV7-2 | ASSPDRRTEAF
NA | TRBV9 | ASSGSGSGIGYT
NA | TRBV9 | ASSVEGAGNTEAF
NA | TRBV30 | AWSGAHNQPQH
NA | TRBV5-1 | ASSLADSAYGYT
NA | TRBV13 | ASSSDGDNYGYT
NA | TRBV1 | TSSRGPNYGYT
NA | TRBV18 | ASSPSSAKNIQY
TRBD1 | TRBV30 | AWTQGSGYT